This entry lists 10 T cell receptor beta chains sequenced from one sample in a study of T cell changes during pregnancy in multiple sclerosis (dated by TCRdb to the late 2010s). Receptor libraries were prepared by the immunoSEQ multiplex PCR assay. Not all clones reach the TCRdb copy of this immuneACCESS table, which keeps in-frame sequences only. Checked studies attribute under half of the gap to unresolved V genes and leave the rest unexplained. This sample gives fewer than 40,000 clones in total; around 93% of them show up just once. The ten largest clonotypes hold about 0.38% of the sample. Sequenced material: CD4+ T cells from peripheral blood mononuclear cells, taken after pregnancy. The receptors derive from a female donor with multiple sclerosis, enrolled in a pregnancy study.

On this clone itself: Its ends do not fully match the called genes, so a read error is possible. The chain joins TRBV18 to TRBJ2-1; D is perhaps TRBD1 (6 bases). This CDR3 has 14 residues. The germline gives CDR1 KGHSH, CDR2 LQKENI. CDR3 region: CASSPVLTGTNLIF. The CDR3 DNA is TGTGCCAGCTCACCCGTCCTTACCGGGACAAATTTGATCTTC.

The chain carries TRBV27 and TRBJ1-6, with 8 bases that match TRBD1. This CDR3 has 15 amino acids. Looked up from germline, CDR1 is MNHEY and CDR2 is SMNVEV (reference sequence). J lost 9 bases, V lost 3 bases, and 7 bases had no gene match. The CDR3 sequence is CASSFDRGSSSPLHF. The CDR3 region has the DNA TGTGCCAGCAGTTTTGACAGGGGTAGCTCTTCACCCCTCCACTTT.

The chain uses TRBV19 and TRBJ2-7, with 7 bases fitting TRBD1. In germline, CDR1 is LNHDA, CDR2 SQIVND (reference sequence). The CDR3 consists of 13 residues. After removal of 4 bases from V and 0 bases from J, the junction contained 0 bases not matched to a gene. This chain's CDR3 is CASSRQGSYEQYF. As DNA, the CDR3 is TGTGCCAGTAGTAGACAGGGCTCCTACGAGCAGTACTTC. The full variable domain, with the rest looked up from reference TRBV19 and TRBJ2-7, is DGGITQSPKYLFRKEGQNVTLSCEQNLNHDAMYWYRQDPGQGLRLIYYSQIVNDFQKGDIAEGYSVSREKKESFPLTVTSAQKNPTAFYLCASSRQGSYEQYFGPGTRLTVT.

Notes on this clone: Germline and junction disagree at one end, which may indicate a read error. J is TRBJ2-3 and V is TRBV7-9, with TRBD2 matching over 11 bases. CDR1 and CDR2 from the germline V gene are SEHNR and FQNEAQ (reference sequence). This CDR3 is built from 15 residues. The CDR3 is CASTLAGGQSDTQYF. In DNA, the CDR3 is TGTGCCAGCACCTTAGCGGGGGGGCAGTCAGATACGCAGTATTTT.

V usage is TRBV2 and J usage is TRBJ1-5; D call uncertain. Trimming removed 6 bases at V and 7 bases at J, with 13 bases between. The CDR3 consists of 13 residues. Germline V lookup: CDR1 SNHLY, CDR2 FYNNEI. CDR3 DNA sequence: TGTGCCAGCAGCGAGGTAGAAATCCAGCCCCAGCATTTT. Translating it yields CASSEVEIQPQHF.

The chain couples TRBV6-6 to TRBJ1-5; D remains ambiguous. The CDR3 is made up of 13 amino acids. Trimming cost V 0 bases and J 4 bases, with 4 bases left between them. Germline V lookup: CDR1 MNHNY, CDR2 SVGAGI (reference sequence). The CDR3: CASSYSENQPQHF. The DNA of the CDR3 is TGTGCCAGCAGTTACTCAGAGAATCAGCCCCAGCATTTT.

The chain employs TRBV5-1 and TRBJ2-7; TRBD1 matches at 11 bases. The CDR3 is made up of 16 amino acids. V lost 4 bases to trimming and J lost 2 bases; unmatched junction nucleotides: 8. Looked up from germline, CDR1 is SGHRS and CDR2 is YFSETQ. In nucleotides, the CDR3 is TGCGCCAGCAGCGGGGCCCAGGGACAGGGGGCCTACGAGCAGTACTTC. Its protein is CASSGAQGQGAYEQYF.

CDR3 sequence (DNA): TGTGCCAGCATAACTGGGACAAGTCGCGATCAGCCCCAGCATTTT. Translating gives CASITGTSRDQPQHF. The chain recombines TRBV6-1 with TRBJ1-5; tentatively, D is TRBD1 (6 bases). Germline loops: CDR1 MNHNS, CDR2 SASEGT. V dropped 7 bases and J dropped 5 bases, with 18 bases sitting between them. This CDR3 region has 15 residues.

This chain links TRBV6-1 with TRBJ2-1, with 8 bases identical to TRBD2. Per germline, CDR1 MNHNS and CDR2 SASEGT. J lost 7 bases, V lost 6 bases, and 8 bases had no gene match. The CDR3 length is 14 residues. The CDR3 nucleotides read TGTGCCAGCAGGACATTAGCGGGGATTAATGAGCAGTTCTTC. This encodes CASRTLAGINEQFF.

This rearrangement joins TRBV7-9 to TRBJ2-2; the D is unclear. Germline CDR1 is SEHNR and CDR2 is FQNEAQ (reference sequence). V dropped 6 bases and J dropped 1 base, with 15 bases sitting between them. The CDR3 length is 16 residues. Here the CDR3 DNA reads TGTGCCAGCAGGCCACCCGCGATTGAGAACACCGGGGAGCTGTTTTTT. It specifies CASRPPAIENTGELFF.